In its sample, the clone carrying this T cell receptor (beta chain) was seen once. Its target is unknown. Libraries were prepared by immunoSEQ multiplex PCR; TCRdb keeps only in-frame clonotypes and omits some of them. The repertoire holds approximately 1.4 million clones, with 98% as singletons. The data were obtained in a study of shared clonotypes between healthy human individuals. Study-wide points: Memory subsets had estimated richness that was generally smaller than that of naive subsets.

CD4+ cells underwent separation, giving CD45RA+ naive and CD45RA-negative memory subsets. Germline V gene data show CDR1 as KGHSH and CDR2 as LQKENI. The CDR3 spans 17 residues. Trimming at V came to 3 bases and at J to 5 bases, leaving 12 bases not matched to a gene. The rearrangement uses TRBV18 and TRBJ2-1; TRBD2 matches at 8 bases. This TCR was recovered from a man between 25 and 39 years old in good health. Sequencing used naive CD4+ T cells sorted from blood. Sample subset: CD45RA+ positively selected. The CDR3 DNA is TGTGCCAGCTCACCCTCCCTCCTTGCTAGCGGGCACAATGAGCAGTTCTTC. Translated, it gives CASSPSLLASGHNEQFF.